The 12 T cell receptor beta chains below all came from one sample that was sequenced in a study of blood T cell repertoires in COVID-19. This table comes from immunoSEQ multiplex PCR, and its TCRdb copy is limited to in-frame clones, with some not included. This sample has around 250,000 clones; 75% to 90% occur once, and the top ten carry 0.94%. The sequenced sample was peripheral blood. Receptors originate from a middle-aged woman who had recovered from COVID-19.

The rearrangement uses TRBV19 and TRBJ1-5; D is perhaps TRBD1 (6 bases). Between the trimmed V and J ends, which lost 6 bases and 3 bases, there was a span of 9 bases. CDR1 is LNHDA, CDR2 SQIVND, per germline (reference sequence). The CDR3 totals 13 residues. CDR3 protein: CASRRGFNQPQHF. The CDR3 nucleotides are TGTGCCAGTAGGAGGGGGTTCAATCAGCCCCAGCATTTT.

The V gene is TRBV6-1, the J gene TRBJ1-4, with a tentative D call TRBD1 (5 bases). V lost 3 bases and J 4 bases, leaving 12 bases between the germline ends. CDR1 and CDR2 from the germline V gene are MNHNS and SASEGT. The CDR3 is 15 amino acids. CDR3 nucleotides: TGTGCCAGCAGTGACCTACAGGTCATTAATGAAAAACTGTTTTTT. It translates to CASSDLQVINEKLFF.

The rearrangement uses TRBV28 and TRBJ2-5; 7 nucleotides agree with TRBD1. From germline, CDR1 is MDHEN and CDR2 SYDVKM. The CDR3 contains 14 residues. Trimming cost V 2 bases and J 5 bases; bases outside gene matches: 5. The CDR3 region is CASSLRGLSETQYF. As DNA, the CDR3 is TGTGCCAGCAGTTTAAGGGGGCTGTCGGAGACCCAGTACTTC.

V and J are TRBV11-2 and TRBJ1-1; D may be TRBD1 (5 bases). The CDR3 totals 15 residues. Germline-derived CDR1 and CDR2 are SGHAT and FQNNGV. Trimming removed 2 bases at V and 3 bases at J, with 13 bases between. CDR3 bases: TGTGCCAGCAGCTTAATGGCAGGGATGTACACTGAAGCTTTCTTT. The encoded protein is CASSLMAGMYTEAFF.

The rearrangement links TRBV27 to TRBJ1-6; no definite D call. The CDR3 covers 16 residues. The germline CDR1 and CDR2 sequences are MNHEY and SMNVEV (reference sequence). V shed 3 bases and J shed 7 bases, with 16 bases lying between them. The CDR3 sequence: CASSLWAPDVNSPLHF. In nucleotides, the CDR3 is TGTGCCAGCAGTTTGTGGGCGCCCGATGTGAATTCACCCCTCCACTTT.

The chain joins TRBV2 to TRBJ2-1; D perhaps matches TRBD1 (6 bases). CDR1 SNHLY and CDR2 FYNNEI come from the germline V gene. This CDR3 is built from 13 residues. Trimming cost V 8 bases and J 9 bases, with 17 bases left between them. CDR3 bases: TGTGCCAGCGGTGGGGGCCCTATTAGTGAGCAGTTCTTC. Amino acids: CASGGGPISEQFF.

This chain uses TRBV28 with TRBJ2-1, with 9 bases matching TRBD1. CDR1 MDHEN and CDR2 SYDVKM come from the germline V gene. There are 17 residues in the CDR3. The junction had 8 bases not matched to a gene; V was cut back by 5 bases and J by 0 bases. In nucleotides, the CDR3 is TGTGCCAGCAGTCCGGGACAGGGCCGAAGCTCCTACAATGAGCAGTTCTTC. It codes for CASSPGQGRSSYNEQFF.

Remarks on this clone: It may be a read error: a sequence one base away is much more abundant. This chain joins TRBV5-4 and TRBJ2-3; D is possibly TRBD2 (6 bases). V lost 6 bases, J lost 0 bases, and 8 bases lay in between. Germline values: CDR1 SGHNT, CDR2 YYREEE (reference sequence). This CDR3 region has 13 residues. The CDR3 region has the DNA TGTGCCAGCAACAGCGGGAGCACAGATACGCAGTATTTT. Translated, it gives CASNSGSTDTQYF.

The chain uses TRBV9 and TRBJ2-3, with 7 bases aligning to TRBD2. The CDR3 is made up of 17 amino acids. With 4 bases clipped from V and 2 bases from J, the junction kept 13 bases outside the gene matches. Germline CDR1 and CDR2: SGDLS and YYNGEE. The CDR3 coding sequence is TGTGCCAGCAGCCCTACCCATGGCGGGAGTATCACAGATACGCAGTATTTT. It encodes CASSPTHGGSITDTQYF. Full variable domain (remainder filled in from reference TRBV9 and TRBJ2-3): DSGVTQTPKHLITATGQRVTLRCSPRSGDLSVYWYQQSLDQGLQFLIQYYNGEERAKGNILERFSAQQFPDLHSELNLSSLELGDSALYFCASSPTHGGSITDTQYFGPGTRLTVL.

The chain has TRBV2 and TRBJ2-7; TRBD1 aligns across 7 bases. After removal of 6 bases from V and 2 bases from J, the junction contained 7 bases not matched to a gene. Germline values: CDR1 SNHLY, CDR2 FYNNEI. CDR3 size: 14 residues. CDR3 in amino acids: CASRIAGQAYEQYF. CDR3 DNA sequence: TGTGCCAGCAGGATCGCAGGACAGGCCTACGAGCAGTACTTC.

This clone was recorded only once. This rearrangement joins TRBV6-5 to TRBJ2-1, with no clear D. This CDR3 is 14 amino acids long. V lost 5 bases and J 4 bases, leaving 12 bases between the germline ends. The V gene's germline CDR1 is MNHEY and CDR2 SVGAGI. This CDR3 reads CASSPSRSYNEQFF. Written as DNA, the CDR3 is TGTGCCAGCAGTCCTAGTAGGTCGTACAATGAGCAGTTCTTC.

This chain joins TRBV7-9 and TRBJ2-2; TRBD2 agrees at 8 bases. The CDR3 totals 19 residues. After removal of 1 base from V and 2 bases from J, the junction contained 12 bases not matched to a gene. Germline CDR1 is SEHNR and CDR2 is FQNEAQ (reference sequence). CDR3 nucleotides: TGTGCCAGCAGCTTAGTAGGTGCTCAGCGGGAGAGAAACACCGGGGAGCTGTTTTTT. Translation gives CASSLVGAQRERNTGELFF. The full variable domain, its missing parts supplied by reference TRBV7-9 and TRBJ2-2, is DTGVSQNPRHKITKRGQNVTFRCDPISEHNRLYWYRQTLGQGPEFLTYFQNEAQLEKSRLLSDRFSAERPKGSFSTLEIQRTEQGDSAMYLCASSLVGAQRERNTGELFFGEGSRLTVL.